The 23 T cell receptor beta chains reported below all come from one sample, sequenced in a study of blood T cell repertoires in COVID-19. Assay: immunoSEQ multiplex PCR; the TCRdb copy retains only in-frame clones and omits some. The sample has about 200,000 clones, around 86% seen once; the top ten hold about 5%. Sequences were obtained from peripheral blood. The source is a woman between 65 and 79 years old with COVID-19, enrolled during active disease.

This chain links TRBV30 with TRBJ1-1, with a tentative D call TRBD1 (6 bases). The CDR3 is 13 amino acids. CDR1 is GTSNPN and CDR2 is SVGIG in the germline V gene (reference sequence). V lost 4 bases and J 0 bases, leaving 9 bases between the germline ends. CDR3 nucleotides: TGTGCCTGGAAAGGACAGTTGAACACTGAAGCTTTCTTT. This sequence encodes CAWKGQLNTEAFF. The full variable domain, its missing parts supplied by reference TRBV30 and TRBJ1-1, is SQTIHQWPATLVQPVGSPLSLECTVEGTSNPNLYWYRQAAGRGLQLLFYSVGIGQISSEVPQNLSASRPQDRQFILSSKKLLLSDSGFYLCAWKGQLNTEAFFGQGTRLTVV.

The V call is TRBV5-4, the J call TRBJ2-7; 12 bases are shared with TRBD2. The trim removed 0 bases at V and 6 bases at J, leaving 4 bases unmatched. Germline CDR1 reads SGHNT; CDR2 reads YYREEE (reference sequence). This CDR3 has 15 residues. The CDR3 sequence is CASSLGLAGDREQYF. CDR3 DNA: TGTGCCAGCAGCTTGGGACTAGCGGGAGATCGCGAGCAGTACTTC.

The chain uses TRBV19 and TRBJ2-1, with D possibly matching TRBD2 (6 bases). This CDR3 comprises 16 residues. Trimming cost V 1 base and J 6 bases, with 16 bases left between them. Germline CDR1 reads LNHDA; CDR2 reads SQIVND (reference sequence). The CDR3 loop is CASSIAGTLGGNEQFF. The CDR3 DNA is TGTGCCAGTAGTATAGCCGGGACTCTGGGCGGCAATGAGCAGTTCTTC.

V gene TRBV6-4 combines with J gene TRBJ2-2; 8 positions agree with TRBD1. The V gene end was trimmed by 6 bases and the J gene end by 1 base; junction bases not matched to a gene: 4. The length of the CDR3 is 15 residues. CDR1 and CDR2 (germline): MRHNA, SNTAGT. Here the CDR3 reads CASSAGTGNTGELFF. The CDR3 DNA sequence: TGTGCCAGCAGCGCGGGGACAGGGAACACCGGGGAGCTGTTTTTT.

The rearrangement links TRBV27 to TRBJ2-6; D not certain. From germline, CDR1 is MNHEY and CDR2 SMNVEV (reference sequence). V was clipped by 4 bases and J by 0 bases, with 7 bases between them. The CDR3 sequence is 15 residues long. The CDR3 DNA reads TGTGCCAGCAGTTCGTCCTTCTCTGGGGCCAACGTCCTGACTTTC. It specifies CASSSSFSGANVLTF.

The CDR3 DNA sequence: TGTGCCAGCAGGAAGAGCTCCTATAATTCACCCCTCCACTTT. It is translated as CASRKSSYNSPLHF. The chain links TRBV27 to TRBJ1-6; no firm D call. CDR3 length equals 14 residues. Germline V CDR1 and CDR2: MNHEY, SMNVEV (reference sequence). V lost 6 bases to trimming and J lost 0 bases, with 6 bases between them.

This chain uses TRBV5-4 with TRBJ1-1; tentative D call: TRBD1 (6 bases). V was shortened by 4 bases and J by 3 bases, with 19 bases between the two germline ends. The CDR3 totals 16 residues. Germline V CDR1 and CDR2: SGHNT, YYREEE (reference sequence). The CDR3 DNA is TGTGCCAGCAGCCGTACCTACGAATCAGGGGACACTGAAGCTTTCTTT. Protein: CASSRTYESGDTEAFF.

The V call is TRBV27, the J call TRBJ2-7; TRBD1 might be the D (5 bases). Germline V gives CDR1 MNHEY, CDR2 SMNVEV (reference sequence). The CDR3 extends over 13 amino acids. The V end lost 3 bases, the J end lost 6 bases, and 12 bases lay between the germline ends. The CDR3 protein is CASSFSLGLEQYF. The CDR3 nucleotides are TGTGCCAGCAGTTTTTCCCTGGGGCTCGAGCAGTACTTC.

This clone came up once. The chain employs TRBV28 and TRBJ1-2; 12 nucleotides match TRBD1. Germline V CDR1 and CDR2: MDHEN, SYDVKM. The V and J ends lost 3 bases and 8 bases, in that order; junction bases with no gene match: 7. The CDR3 contains 15 residues. CDR3 residues: CASSLGPGTGGGYTF. The CDR3 nucleotides are TGTGCCAGCAGTTTGGGCCCCGGGACAGGGGGCGGCTACACCTTC.

The chain combines TRBV11-2 with TRBJ2-7; no reliable D call. V lost 4 bases, J lost 4 bases, and 5 bases lay in between. CDR3 length equals 11 residues. Germline assignment: CDR1 SGHAT and CDR2 FQNNGV. CDR3 amino acids: CASSSIYEQYF. The CDR3 DNA reads as TGTGCCAGCAGCTCTATTTACGAGCAGTACTTC.

This clone has a single count. The chain carries TRBV6-5 and TRBJ2-7; D is perhaps TRBD1 (6 bases). CDR1 is MNHEY, CDR2 SVGAGI, per germline. Trimming took 2 bases from V and 4 from J, leaving 15 bases between them. This CDR3 has 15 residues. The CDR3, as DNA: TGTGCCAGCAGTTACCGGAACGACAGGCCGTACGAGCAGTACTTC. This translates into CASSYRNDRPYEQYF.

The chain recombines TRBV30 with TRBJ2-7; 13 bases agree with TRBD2. This CDR3 has 15 residues. Germline V gives CDR1 GTSNPN, CDR2 SVGIG (reference sequence). J gave up 2 bases and V 3 bases, and 4 bases lay outside the gene matches. CDR3 in amino acids: CAWSYGTSGAYEQYF. CDR3 DNA sequence: TGTGCCTGGAGCTATGGGACTAGCGGGGCCTACGAGCAGTACTTC.

The CDR3 sequence is CASSPNDRMVQFF. The CDR3, as DNA: TGTGCCAGCAGTCCAAACGACAGGATGGTGCAGTTCTTC. The chain employs TRBV12-3 or TRBV12-4 and TRBJ2-1, with a possible D match to TRBD1 (6 bases). The ends were cut back, 5 bases at V and 12 bases at J, with 17 bases in the middle. This CDR3 comprises 13 residues.

This chain connects TRBV6-1 to TRBJ2-3; no clear D gene. Trimming cost V 1 base and J 6 bases, with 8 bases left between them. Germline V gives CDR1 MNHNS, CDR2 SASEGT. The CDR3 runs 13 residues. The CDR3 loop is CASSEEIGDTQYF. The CDR3 DNA sequence: TGTGCCAGCAGTGAAGAGATCGGGGATACGCAGTATTTT.

The J gene is TRBJ1-4, the V gene TRBV5-4, with 7 bases matching TRBD1. The V gene's germline CDR1 is SGHNT and CDR2 YYREEE (reference sequence). After removal of 0 bases from V and 4 bases from J, the junction contained 3 bases not matched to a gene. CDR3 length equals 15 residues. The CDR3 DNA follows: TGTGCCAGCAGCTTGGAGGGGGCGGGTAATGAAAAACTGTTTTTT. Encoded protein: CASSLEGAGNEKLFF.

The V call is TRBV28, the J call TRBJ1-5; D is possibly TRBD1 (5 bases). Per germline, CDR1 MDHEN and CDR2 SYDVKM. There are 12 residues in the CDR3. Between the trimmed V and J ends, which lost 5 bases and 11 bases, there was a span of 13 bases. This chain's CDR3 is CASSRRREAQHF. The DNA of the CDR3 is TGTGCCAGCAGTCGTCGCAGGGAAGCCCAGCATTTT.

V is TRBV7-9 and J is TRBJ1-4, with 9 bases that match TRBD1. CDR3 size: 16 residues. With V trimmed by 5 bases and J by 6 bases, 10 bases remained unmatched. CDR1 is SEHNR, CDR2 FQNEAQ, per germline (reference sequence). In DNA form, the CDR3 reads TGTGCCAGCAGCGTTCGCCCCCGGGACAGGGATGAAAAACTGTTTTTT. Amino acid sequence: CASSVRPRDRDEKLFF. Using reference TRBV7-9 and TRBJ1-4 for the parts outside the CDR3, the full variable domain is DTGVSQNPRHKITKRGQNVTFRCDPISEHNRLYWYRQTLGQGPEFLTYFQNEAQLEKSRLLSDRFSAERPKGSFSTLEIQRTEQGDSAMYLCASSVRPRDRDEKLFFGSGTQLSVL.

This clone has a handful of counts. The chain is built from TRBV27 and TRBJ2-1; 9 positions agree with TRBD2. The CDR3 contains 15 residues. Germline CDR1 and CDR2: MNHEY and SMNVEV (reference sequence). The ends lost 2 bases at V and 6 bases at J; junction bases unmatched: 5. Here the CDR3 DNA reads TGTGCCAGCAGTTTAGGACTAGCGTTCGTCAATGAGCAGTTCTTC. This gives the protein CASSLGLAFVNEQFF.

This sequence joins TRBV15 and TRBJ1-1; no clear D gene. This CDR3 spans 13 amino acids. V was shortened by 0 bases and J by 1 base, with 3 bases between the two germline ends. CDR1 is LNHNV, CDR2 YYDKDF, per germline (reference sequence). The CDR3 loop reads CATSRDKNTEAFF. CDR3 nucleotides: TGTGCCACCAGCAGAGATAAGAACACTGAAGCTTTCTTT.

This clone was detected only a few times. The chain carries TRBV18 and TRBJ1-2; no definite D call. Trimming stripped 2 bases from V and 8 bases from J, with 15 bases between. Germline V lookup: CDR1 KGHSH, CDR2 LQKENI. The CDR3 spans 14 residues. CDR3 region: CASSPEGGRGGYTF. The CDR3 DNA follows: TGTGCCAGCTCACCAGAAGGCGGGAGAGGAGGCTACACCTTC.

This rearrangement joins TRBV19 to TRBJ1-1; 9 bases are a match to TRBD1. Per germline, CDR1 LNHDA and CDR2 SQIVND (reference sequence). This CDR3 has 14 residues. Trimming at V came to 7 bases and at J to 5 bases, leaving 8 bases not matched to a gene. The CDR3 is CASTMTGGRTEAFF. The CDR3 DNA sequence: TGTGCCAGTACAATGACAGGGGGTCGGACTGAAGCTTTCTTT.

V usage is TRBV27 and J usage is TRBJ2-5; the match to TRBD2 covers 7 bases. The germline CDR1 and CDR2 sequences are MNHEY and SMNVEV (reference sequence). The V gene end was trimmed by 0 bases and the J gene end by 5 bases; junction bases not matched to a gene: 9. The CDR3 spans 16 residues. CDR3 in DNA: TGTGCCAGCAGTTTATCGGGGGACTATTATTCGGAGACCCAGTACTTC. This gives the protein CASSLSGDYYSETQYF.

The sample holds a few counts of this clone. The chain recombines TRBV27 with TRBJ1-2, with TRBD1 as a possible D gene (6 bases). The CDR3 extends over 15 amino acids. CDR1 is MNHEY and CDR2 is SMNVEV in the germline V gene (reference sequence). V was clipped by 5 bases and J by 1 base, with 14 bases between them. The CDR3, as DNA: TGTGCCAGCAGTCCACGAAACAGGGATAACTATGGCTACACCTTC. It specifies CASSPRNRDNYGYTF.